This is a list of T cell receptor beta chains from one sample in a study of Ad26.COV2.S vaccination and SARS-CoV-2 variants. Measured with immunoSEQ multiplex PCR; TCRdb has only the in-frame clones, and not every one. The repertoire holds around 300,000 clones, with less than 90% as singletons. The specimen was peripheral blood, collected in a trial of Ad26.COV2.S vaccine versus placebo. The receptors derive from a person between 18 and 60 years old who received the Ad26.COV2.S COVID-19 vaccine or a placebo. Both conserved end residues are part of each CDR3. The D gene is left open where the match is weak. Expanded clones get a size class; other rows say once, few or many, or leave the size out.

v_gene: TRBV28; abundance: .; d_gene: TRBD2; j_gene: TRBJ2-3; CDR3nt: TGTGCCAGCACCCCCTCCGAGGGTAGCGGGAGCCGAAGTGATGGCACAGATACGCAGTATTTT; CDR3aa: CASTPSEGSGSRSDGTDTQYF
v_gene: TRBV28; abundance: .; d_gene: .; j_gene: TRBJ2-7; CDR3nt: TGTGCCAGCAGAATCACAGGGTCCGCCTACGAGCAGTACTTC; CDR3aa: CASRITGSAYEQYF
v_gene: TRBV6-5; abundance: .; d_gene: TRBD2; j_gene: TRBJ2-5; CDR3nt: TGTGCCAGCAGGAGGACTAGCGAGCAGACCCAGTACTTC; CDR3aa: CASRRTSEQTQYF
v_gene: TRBV7-2; abundance: .; d_gene: .; j_gene: TRBJ1-1; CDR3nt: TGTGCCAGCAGCTTAGTACGGATGAACACTGAAGCTTTCTTT; CDR3aa: CASSLVRMNTEAFF
v_gene: TRBV3-1/TRBV3-2; abundance: .; d_gene: .; j_gene: TRBJ2-5; CDR3nt: TGTGCCAGCAGCCAAGAAAAAGGGTATCAGACCCAGTACTTC; CDR3aa: CASSQEKGYQTQYF
v_gene: TRBV6-5; abundance: .; d_gene: .; j_gene: TRBJ1-5; CDR3nt: TGTGCCAGCAGCGGAGTGGACCAGCCCCAGCATTTT; CDR3aa: CASSGVDQPQHF
v_gene: TRBV9; abundance: .; d_gene: TRBD2; j_gene: TRBJ2-3; CDR3nt: TGTGCCAGCAGCTTATCGAGGACTAGCGGCACAGATACGCAGTATTTT; CDR3aa: CASSLSRTSGTDTQYF
v_gene: TRBV12-2; abundance: .; d_gene: .; j_gene: TRBJ2-3; CDR3nt: TGTGCAAGTCCCCGGGAGGCAGATACGCAGTATTTT; CDR3aa: CASPREADTQYF
v_gene: TRBV7-2; abundance: .; d_gene: .; j_gene: TRBJ1-1; CDR3nt: TGTGCCAGCAGCCCGGGACACGCGAACACTGAAGCTTTCTTT; CDR3aa: CASSPGHANTEAFF
v_gene: TRBV27; abundance: few; d_gene: .; j_gene: TRBJ2-5; CDR3nt: TGTGCCAGCAGAGGCCTCCTCGAGACCCAGTACTTC; CDR3aa: CASRGLLETQYF
v_gene: TRBV28; abundance: .; d_gene: .; j_gene: TRBJ2-3; CDR3nt: TGTGCCAGCAGTTGGGTCGGACAGACCACAGATACGCAGTATTTT; CDR3aa: CASSWVGQTTDTQYF
v_gene: TRBV7-2; abundance: .; d_gene: .; j_gene: TRBJ2-2; CDR3nt: TGTGCCAGCAGCTCGACCGTTTCTACCGGGGAGCTGTTTTTT; CDR3aa: CASSSTVSTGELFF
v_gene: TRBV19; abundance: .; d_gene: .; j_gene: TRBJ1-4; CDR3nt: TGTGCCAGTAGTTCGGGAATCAACGAAAAACTGTTTTTT; CDR3aa: CASSSGINEKLFF
v_gene: TRBV7-8; abundance: .; d_gene: .; j_gene: TRBJ1-1; CDR3nt: TGTGCCAGCAGCTTAGCGCGTCCGCCCGACACTGAAGCTTTCTTT; CDR3aa: CASSLARPPDTEAFF
v_gene: TRBV7-9; abundance: .; d_gene: .; j_gene: TRBJ2-1; CDR3nt: TGTGCCAGCAGCCCGGACTCCGCCAATGAGCAGTTCTTC; CDR3aa: CASSPDSANEQFF
v_gene: TRBV5-4; abundance: .; d_gene: TRBD2; j_gene: TRBJ2-7; CDR3nt: TGTGCCAGCAGCTTGTATACTAGCGGGACTATCGCCTACGAGCAGTACTTC; CDR3aa: CASSLYTSGTIAYEQYF
v_gene: TRBV19; abundance: .; d_gene: .; j_gene: TRBJ2-2; CDR3nt: TGTGCCAGTAGACTGACGTGGACAGATACCGGGGAGCTGTTTTTT; CDR3aa: CASRLTWTDTGELFF
v_gene: TRBV13; abundance: .; d_gene: .; j_gene: TRBJ1-2; CDR3nt: TGTGCCAGCAGCTTAGTCGGAGTAAACTATGGCTACACCTTC; CDR3aa: CASSLVGVNYGYTF
v_gene: TRBV6-2/TRBV6-3; abundance: .; d_gene: TRBD1; j_gene: TRBJ2-1; CDR3nt: TGTGCCAGCAGTTACGGGACAGGGGGGAACAATGAGCAGTTCTTC; CDR3aa: CASSYGTGGNNEQFF
v_gene: TRBV2; abundance: .; d_gene: TRBD2; j_gene: TRBJ2-1; CDR3nt: TGTGCCAGCAGCCTAGGACTAGCGGGAGTCAATGAGCAGTTCTTC; CDR3aa: CASSLGLAGVNEQFF
v_gene: TRBV5-4; abundance: .; d_gene: .; j_gene: TRBJ2-7; CDR3nt: TGTGCCAGCAGCTTGGGCGCGGCAAGCTCCTACGAGCAGTACTTC; CDR3aa: CASSLGAASSYEQYF
v_gene: TRBV10-1; abundance: .; d_gene: TRBD2; j_gene: TRBJ2-2; CDR3nt: TGCGCCAGCAGTGGAAGACTAGCGGGGGAGGTATACACCGGGGAGCTGTTTTTT; CDR3aa: CASSGRLAGEVYTGELFF
v_gene: TRBV10-3; abundance: .; d_gene: .; j_gene: TRBJ1-3; CDR3nt: TGTGCCATCAGTGAGATAGGCTCTGGAAACACCATATATTTT; CDR3aa: CAISEIGSGNTIYF
v_gene: TRBV7-2; abundance: .; d_gene: .; j_gene: TRBJ1-6; CDR3nt: TGTGCCAGCAGCTTAAGCCAAATTACACCCCTCCACTTT; CDR3aa: CASSLSQITPLHF
v_gene: TRBV5-5; abundance: .; d_gene: TRBD1; j_gene: TRBJ1-3; CDR3nt: TGTGCCAGCAGAAGGGACAGCCTTTCTGGAAACACCATATATTTT; CDR3aa: CASRRDSLSGNTIYF
v_gene: TRBV3-1/TRBV3-2; abundance: .; d_gene: .; j_gene: TRBJ2-1; CDR3nt: TGTGCCAGCAGCCAAGGACAGTCGATACTGCCCTTCTTC; CDR3aa: CASSQGQSILPFF
v_gene: TRBV7-9; abundance: .; d_gene: .; j_gene: TRBJ1-3; CDR3nt: TGTGCCAGCAGCTCAACCCGGGCGGTTTTGCGGAGAGGAGGAAACACCATATATTTT; CDR3aa: CASSSTRAVLRRGGNTIYF
v_gene: TRBV7-2; abundance: .; d_gene: TRBD1; j_gene: TRBJ1-2; CDR3nt: TGTGCCAGCAGCTCGGACAGGGGGGGAGGCTACACCTTC; CDR3aa: CASSSDRGGGYTF
v_gene: TRBV4-1; abundance: .; d_gene: .; j_gene: TRBJ2-4; CDR3nt: TGCGCCAGCAGCCAAGAGGTGCTAGCTGGGGACATTCAGTACTTC; CDR3aa: CASSQEVLAGDIQYF
v_gene: TRBV4-1; abundance: .; d_gene: TRBD1; j_gene: TRBJ2-3; CDR3nt: TGCGCCAGCAGCCGGGTGCGGCAGGGGGCTAGGACAGATACGCAGTATTTT; CDR3aa: CASSRVRQGARTDTQYF
v_gene: TRBV9; abundance: .; d_gene: TRBD1; j_gene: TRBJ2-2; CDR3nt: TGTGCCAGCAGCGTACAGGGGGCGAGCACCGGGGAGCTGTTTTTT; CDR3aa: CASSVQGASTGELFF
v_gene: TRBV6-5; abundance: .; d_gene: .; j_gene: TRBJ2-1; CDR3nt: TGTGCCAGCAGGTACGATTGGGGCAATGAGCAGTTCTTC; CDR3aa: CASRYDWGNEQFF
v_gene: TRBV5-1; abundance: .; d_gene: .; j_gene: TRBJ2-2; CDR3nt: TGCGCCAGCAGCCTGGGGTTCGGGTCGGGCACCGGGGAGCTGTTTTTT; CDR3aa: CASSLGFGSGTGELFF
v_gene: TRBV27; abundance: .; d_gene: .; j_gene: TRBJ1-1; CDR3nt: TGTGCCAGCAGTTTATACGGCGCCGTGGAAGGGGGCACTGAAGCTTTCTTT; CDR3aa: CASSLYGAVEGGTEAFF
v_gene: TRBV15; abundance: .; d_gene: TRBD1; j_gene: TRBJ2-1; CDR3nt: TGTGCCACCAGCACGGACAGGGGGTTAGATGAGCAGTTCTTC; CDR3aa: CATSTDRGLDEQFF
v_gene: TRBV5-1; abundance: .; d_gene: TRBD1; j_gene: TRBJ2-5; CDR3nt: TGCGCCACCAAACAGGGGAGCGGTGAGACCCAGTACTTC; CDR3aa: CATKQGSGETQYF
v_gene: TRBV10-1; abundance: once; d_gene: .; j_gene: TRBJ2-7; CDR3nt: TGCGCCAGCAGTTACGGGGCAGGGGAGCAGTACTTC; CDR3aa: CASSYGAGEQYF
v_gene: TRBV4-3; abundance: once; d_gene: .; j_gene: TRBJ1-1; CDR3nt: TGCGCCAGCAGCCAAGACCCCGCCGGCACTGAAGCTTTCTTT; CDR3aa: CASSQDPAGTEAFF
v_gene: TRBV7-2; abundance: .; d_gene: .; j_gene: TRBJ2-6; CDR3nt: TGTGCCAGCAGTCGAGGAACAGGGGCCAACGTCCTGACTTTC; CDR3aa: CASSRGTGANVLTF
v_gene: TRBV7-9; abundance: once; d_gene: .; j_gene: TRBJ2-1; CDR3nt: TGTGCCAGCAGCCAGGGATTCAATGAGCAGTTCTTC; CDR3aa: CASSQGFNEQFF